These T cell receptor beta chains were read from a single sample in a study of blood T cell repertoires in COVID-19. Profiled with immunoSEQ multiplex PCR; TCRdb holds only in-frame clones, not every one. The sample lists roughly 77,000 clones; roughly 73% were seen once. Specimen: peripheral blood. Source of these receptors: a human donor in a cohort sampled during active COVID-19. Both conserved end residues are part of each CDR3. Fields, in order: clone size, J gene, D gene, V gene, CDR3 DNA, CDR3 protein. D genes are given only for firm matches. Clone size is stated in some rows and not others, as once, few, many or a class when expanded.

.	TRBJ1-1	.	TRBV28	TGTGCCAGCAGCGCTCGGGGGGGCACTGAAGCTTTCTTT	CASSARGGTEAFF
once	TRBJ2-2	TRBD2	TRBV29-1	TGCAGCGTGATAGCTAGCGGGAGTGGCACCGGGGAGCTGTTTTTT	CSVIASGSGTGELFF
.	TRBJ1-3	TRBD1	TRBV18	TGTGCCAGCTCACCACCCCTGGACAGGGCTGGAAACACCATATATTTT	CASSPPLDRAGNTIYF
.	TRBJ2-3	TRBD2	TRBV5-4	TGTGCCAGCAGCCACGGGACTAGCGGGGGGGCAATAGATACGCAGTATTTT	CASSHGTSGGAIDTQYF
.	TRBJ2-7	TRBD2	TRBV5-1	TGCGCCAGCAGCAACCCAAGCGGGGCCTCCTACGAGCAGTACTTC	CASSNPSGASYEQYF
.	TRBJ1-1	.	TRBV7-9	TGTGCCAGCAGCTTAGGGCACGGGACACCCGAACGGAACACTGAAGCTTTCTTT	CASSLGHGTPERNTEAFF
once	TRBJ2-1	TRBD1	TRBV4-3	TGCGCCAGCAGCCAAGAGACAGGGATTTATAGAAATGAGCAGTTCTTC	CASSQETGIYRNEQFF
.	TRBJ1-3	.	TRBV6-6	TGTGCCAGCAGCCCCTATACTGGAAACACCATATATTTT	CASSPYTGNTIYF
once	TRBJ2-3	TRBD1	TRBV5-1	TGCGCCAGCAGCTTGGCCGGGACAGCAGGTTGGGATACGCAGTATTTT	CASSLAGTAGWDTQYF
few	TRBJ1-2	.	TRBV18	TGTGCCAGCTCACCAAAGGTCGGGGAGGACTATGGCTACACCTTC	CASSPKVGEDYGYTF
few	TRBJ1-4	TRBD1	TRBV13	TGTGCCAGCAGCCGCCGAGGGGACAGGGGAATGTTTTTT	CASSRRGDRGMFF
once	TRBJ2-5	TRBD1	TRBV5-1	TGCGCCAGCAGCCCCGACAGGGTTGCGGGAGAGACCCAGTACTTC	CASSPDRVAGETQYF
.	TRBJ1-1	.	TRBV5-1	TGCGCCAGCAGCAGGTCGACAGACTTGAACACTGAAGCTTTCTTT	CASSRSTDLNTEAFF
.	TRBJ2-6	TRBD1	TRBV7-6	TGTGCCAGCAGCTTAGCGACAGGGGTCCTCAGCTCTGGGGCCAACGTCCTGACTTTC	CASSLATGVLSSGANVLTF
.	TRBJ2-1	TRBD1	TRBV5-1	TGCGCCAGCAGCCCGGACAGGGGGCGAACACAATACAATGAGCAGTTCTTC	CASSPDRGRTQYNEQFF
.	TRBJ1-6	.	TRBV12-5	TGTGCTAGTGGTTTGGCGTTGGGCCGGGACACAAATTCACCCCTCCACTTT	CASGLALGRDTNSPLHF
.	TRBJ2-7	.	TRBV5-5	TGTGCCAGCAGCTTGGTGAGACAATACGAGCAGTACTTC	CASSLVRQYEQYF
.	TRBJ2-7	TRBD1	TRBV18	TGTGCCAGCTCAGTAGCTCCTCCGGGACAGGGCTACGAGCAGTACTTC	CASSVAPPGQGYEQYF
.	TRBJ1-1	TRBD1	TRBV18	TGTGCCAGCTCACTCCTTACAGGGGACACTGAAGCTTTCTTT	CASSLLTGDTEAFF
.	TRBJ1-3	.	TRBV4-3	TGCGCCAGCAGCCAAGGACATAGCGGACCAAACACCATATATTTT	CASSQGHSGPNTIYF
once	TRBJ1-4	.	TRBV5-1	TGCGCCAGCAACCTCTTAGGGGGAGCTAATGAAAAACTGTTTTTT	CASNLLGGANEKLFF
few	TRBJ2-7	.	TRBV3-1/TRBV3-2	TGTGCCAGCAGTCGAGGGCCGCAGGTCTACGAGCAGTACTTC	CASSRGPQVYEQYF
.	TRBJ1-4	.	TRBV14	TGTGCCAGCAGCCAAGATGGGGGGGCGCGTGAAAAACTGTTTTTT	CASSQDGGAREKLFF
.	TRBJ2-7	.	TRBV28	TGTGCCAGCAGGTCCACAGGGAGTTGGTACTTC	CASRSTGSWYF
.	TRBJ1-1	.	TRBV7-6	TGTGCCAGCAGCTTAGCGCTAGGGGTGAAAACTGAAGCTTTCTTT	CASSLALGVKTEAFF
once	TRBJ1-5	TRBD1	TRBV6-5	TGTGCCATACGGGACAGGGTGACCAATCAGCCCCAGCATTTT	CAIRDRVTNQPQHF
.	TRBJ1-6	.	TRBV28	TGTGCCAGCAGTCTCAATAGTCCTATCTCACCCCTCCACTTT	CASSLNSPISPLHF
.	TRBJ2-7	.	TRBV29-1	TGCAGCGTTGAGGAGGGGTCTCTACCCTACGAGCAGTACTTC	CSVEEGSLPYEQYF
once	TRBJ2-1	TRBD2	TRBV5-4	TGTGCCAGCAGCGTACTAGCGGGGGGGCCGGGACGTGAGCAGTTCTTC	CASSVLAGGPGREQFF
.	TRBJ2-2	.	TRBV6-5	TGTGCCAGCAGTCCCTCTACAGGGACCGGGGAGCTGTTTTTT	CASSPSTGTGELFF
.	TRBJ2-2	TRBD2	TRBV11-2	TGTGCCAGCAGCTATTTCCGACTAGCTGCCGGGGAGCTGTTTTTT	CASSYFRLAAGELFF
.	TRBJ1-2	.	TRBV6-5	TGTGCCAGCAGTCGTTCAGGATATGGCTACACCTTC	CASSRSGYGYTF
.	TRBJ2-7	TRBD1	TRBV5-1	TGCGCCAGCAGCTCGACCGGGACAGGGGGCTACGAGCAGTACTTC	CASSSTGTGGYEQYF
.	TRBJ2-3	TRBD1	TRBV30	TGTGCCTGGACCACAGGGGACACAGATACGCAGTATTTT	CAWTTGDTDTQYF
.	TRBJ2-7	.	TRBV7-3	TGTGCCAGCAGCACCGAGCACTCCTACGAGCAGTACTTC	CASSTEHSYEQYF